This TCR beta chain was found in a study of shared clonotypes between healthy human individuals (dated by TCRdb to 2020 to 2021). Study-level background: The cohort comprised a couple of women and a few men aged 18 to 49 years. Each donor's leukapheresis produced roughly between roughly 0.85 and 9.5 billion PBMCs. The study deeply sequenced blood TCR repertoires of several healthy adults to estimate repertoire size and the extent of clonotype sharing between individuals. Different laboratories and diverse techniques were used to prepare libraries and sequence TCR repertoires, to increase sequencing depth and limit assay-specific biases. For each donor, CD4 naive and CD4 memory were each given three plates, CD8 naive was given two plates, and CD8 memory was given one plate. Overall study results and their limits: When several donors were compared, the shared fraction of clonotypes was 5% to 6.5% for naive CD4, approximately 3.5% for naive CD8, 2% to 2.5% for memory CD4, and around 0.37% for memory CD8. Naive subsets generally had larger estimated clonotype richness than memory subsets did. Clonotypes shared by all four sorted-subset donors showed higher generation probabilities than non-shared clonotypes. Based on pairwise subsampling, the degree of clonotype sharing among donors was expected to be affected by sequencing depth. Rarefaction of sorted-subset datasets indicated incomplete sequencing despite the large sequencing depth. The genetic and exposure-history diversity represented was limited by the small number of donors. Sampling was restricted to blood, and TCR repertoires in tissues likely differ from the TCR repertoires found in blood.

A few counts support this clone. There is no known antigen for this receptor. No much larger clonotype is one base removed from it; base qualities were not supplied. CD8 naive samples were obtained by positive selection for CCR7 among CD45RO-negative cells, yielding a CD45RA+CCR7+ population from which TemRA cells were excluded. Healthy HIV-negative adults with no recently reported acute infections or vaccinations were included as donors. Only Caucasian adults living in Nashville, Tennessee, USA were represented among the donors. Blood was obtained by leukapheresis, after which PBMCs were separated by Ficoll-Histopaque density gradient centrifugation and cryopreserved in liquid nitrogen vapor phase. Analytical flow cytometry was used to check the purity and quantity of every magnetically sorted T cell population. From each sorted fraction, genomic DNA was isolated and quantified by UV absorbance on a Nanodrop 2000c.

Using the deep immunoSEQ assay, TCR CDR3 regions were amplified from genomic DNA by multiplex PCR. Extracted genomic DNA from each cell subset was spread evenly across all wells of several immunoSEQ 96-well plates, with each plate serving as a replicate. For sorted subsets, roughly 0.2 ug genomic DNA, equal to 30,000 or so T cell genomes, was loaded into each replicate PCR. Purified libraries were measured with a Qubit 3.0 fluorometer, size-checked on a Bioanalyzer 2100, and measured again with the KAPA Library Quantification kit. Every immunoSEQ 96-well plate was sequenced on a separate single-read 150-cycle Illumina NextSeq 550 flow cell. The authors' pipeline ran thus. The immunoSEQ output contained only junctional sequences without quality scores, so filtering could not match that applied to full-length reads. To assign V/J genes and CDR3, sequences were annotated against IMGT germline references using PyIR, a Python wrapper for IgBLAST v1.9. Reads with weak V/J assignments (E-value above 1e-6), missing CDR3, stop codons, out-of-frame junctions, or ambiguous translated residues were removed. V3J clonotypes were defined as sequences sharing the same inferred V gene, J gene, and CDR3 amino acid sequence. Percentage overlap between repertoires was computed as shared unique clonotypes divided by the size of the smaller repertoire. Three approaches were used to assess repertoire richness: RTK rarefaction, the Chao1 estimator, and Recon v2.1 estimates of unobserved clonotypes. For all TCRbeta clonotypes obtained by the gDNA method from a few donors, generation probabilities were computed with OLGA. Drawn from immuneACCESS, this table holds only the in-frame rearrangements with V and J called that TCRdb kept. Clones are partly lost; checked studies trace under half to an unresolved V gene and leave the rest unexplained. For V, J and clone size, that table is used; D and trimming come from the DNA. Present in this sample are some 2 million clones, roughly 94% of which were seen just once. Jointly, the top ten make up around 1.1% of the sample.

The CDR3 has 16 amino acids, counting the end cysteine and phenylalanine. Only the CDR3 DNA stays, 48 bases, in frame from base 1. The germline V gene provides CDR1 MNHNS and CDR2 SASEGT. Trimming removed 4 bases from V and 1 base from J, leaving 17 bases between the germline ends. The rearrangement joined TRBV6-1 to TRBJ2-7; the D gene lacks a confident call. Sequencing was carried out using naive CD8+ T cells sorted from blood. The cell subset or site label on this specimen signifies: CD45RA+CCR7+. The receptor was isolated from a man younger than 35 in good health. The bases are TGTGCCAGCAGTGGGCAGACCTCCCTTATATCCTACGAGCAGTACTTC. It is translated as CASSGQTSLISYEQYF.